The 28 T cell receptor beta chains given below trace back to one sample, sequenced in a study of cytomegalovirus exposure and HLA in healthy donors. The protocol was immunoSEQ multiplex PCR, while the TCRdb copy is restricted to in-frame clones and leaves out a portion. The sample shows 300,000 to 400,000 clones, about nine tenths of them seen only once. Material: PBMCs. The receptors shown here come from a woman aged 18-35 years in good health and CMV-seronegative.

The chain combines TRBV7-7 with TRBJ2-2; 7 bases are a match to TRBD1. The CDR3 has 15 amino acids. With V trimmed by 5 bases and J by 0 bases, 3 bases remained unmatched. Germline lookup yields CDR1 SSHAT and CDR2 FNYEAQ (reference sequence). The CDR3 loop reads CASSTGTANTGELFF. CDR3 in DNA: TGTGCCAGCAGCACCGGGACAGCGAACACCGGGGAGCTGTTTTTT.

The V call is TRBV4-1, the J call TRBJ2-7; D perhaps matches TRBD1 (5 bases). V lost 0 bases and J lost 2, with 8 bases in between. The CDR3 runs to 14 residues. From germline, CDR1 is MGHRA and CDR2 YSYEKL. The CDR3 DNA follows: TGCGCCAGCAGCCAAGAGTTACAGGCCTACGAGCAGTACTTC. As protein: CASSQELQAYEQYF.

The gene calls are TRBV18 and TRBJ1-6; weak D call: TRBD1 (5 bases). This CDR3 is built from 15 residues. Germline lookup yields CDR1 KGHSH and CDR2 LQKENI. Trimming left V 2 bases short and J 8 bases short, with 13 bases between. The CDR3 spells CASSPMGEADSPLHF. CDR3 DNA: TGTGCCAGCTCACCAATGGGGGAGGCGGATTCACCCCTCCACTTT.

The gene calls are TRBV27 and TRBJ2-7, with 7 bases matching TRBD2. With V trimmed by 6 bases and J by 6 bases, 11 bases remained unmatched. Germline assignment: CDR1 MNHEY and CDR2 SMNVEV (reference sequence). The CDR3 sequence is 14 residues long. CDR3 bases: TGTGCCAGCAGCCCCTATGGGGGGGGACTCGAGCAGTACTTC. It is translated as CASSPYGGGLEQYF.

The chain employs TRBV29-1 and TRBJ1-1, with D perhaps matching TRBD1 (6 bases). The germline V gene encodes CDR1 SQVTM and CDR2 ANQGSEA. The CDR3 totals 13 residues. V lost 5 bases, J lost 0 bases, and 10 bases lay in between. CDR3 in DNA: TGCAGCGTTCGAGGACAGATGAACACTGAAGCTTTCTTT. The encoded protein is CSVRGQMNTEAFF.

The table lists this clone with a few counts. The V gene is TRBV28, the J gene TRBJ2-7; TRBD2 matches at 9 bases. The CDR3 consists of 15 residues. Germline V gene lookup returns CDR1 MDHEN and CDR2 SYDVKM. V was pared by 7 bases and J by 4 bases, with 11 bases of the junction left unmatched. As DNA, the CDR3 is TGTGCCAGCAAAGAAGGCCCTAGCGGGATTTACGAGCAGTACTTC. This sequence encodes CASKEGPSGIYEQYF.

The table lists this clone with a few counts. CDR3 nucleotides: TGTGCCAGCAGTCACACCAGTGAGGGAAGCAATCAGCCCCAGCATTTT. It is translated as CASSHTSEGSNQPQHF. The chain has TRBV28 and TRBJ1-5; D remains ambiguous. CDR3 length equals 16 residues. Trimming pared 5 bases from V and 1 base from J, leaving 15 bases between. Germline V gene sequence: CDR1 MDHEN, CDR2 SYDVKM.

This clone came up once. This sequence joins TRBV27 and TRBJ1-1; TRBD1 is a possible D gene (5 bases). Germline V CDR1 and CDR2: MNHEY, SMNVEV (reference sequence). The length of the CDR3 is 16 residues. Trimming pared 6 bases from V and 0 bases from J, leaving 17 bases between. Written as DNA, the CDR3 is TGTGCCAGCAGATCACGTATCGGGGGGGTGAACACTGAAGCTTTCTTT. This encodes CASRSRIGGVNTEAFF.

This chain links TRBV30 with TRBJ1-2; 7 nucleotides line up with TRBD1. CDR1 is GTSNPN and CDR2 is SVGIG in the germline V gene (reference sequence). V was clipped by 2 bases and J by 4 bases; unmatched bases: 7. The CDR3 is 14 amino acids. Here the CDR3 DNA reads TGTGCCTGGAGTTCGGACAGGAGGTTCTATGGCTACACCTTC. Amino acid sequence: CAWSSDRRFYGYTF.

The CDR3 protein is CASSPPGTDTQYF. The CDR3 nucleotides read TGTGCCAGCAGCCCCCCGGGCACAGATACGCAGTATTTT. The chain joins TRBV21-1 to TRBJ2-3; TRBD2, the D gene given by the table, was not confirmed from the DNA. TRBV21-1 is designated a pseudogene. CDR3 length: 13 amino acids.

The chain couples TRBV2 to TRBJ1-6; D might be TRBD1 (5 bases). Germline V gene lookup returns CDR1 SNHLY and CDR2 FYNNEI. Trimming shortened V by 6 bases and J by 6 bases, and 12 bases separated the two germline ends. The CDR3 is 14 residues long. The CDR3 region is CASSPSTVNSPLHF. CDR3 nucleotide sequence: TGTGCCAGCAGCCCTTCGACAGTTAATTCACCCCTCCACTTT.

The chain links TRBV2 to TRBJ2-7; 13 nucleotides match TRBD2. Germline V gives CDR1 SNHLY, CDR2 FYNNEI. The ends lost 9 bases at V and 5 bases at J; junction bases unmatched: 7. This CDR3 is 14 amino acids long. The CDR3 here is CASMGLAGRHEQYF. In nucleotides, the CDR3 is TGTGCCAGTATGGGACTAGCGGGAAGGCACGAGCAGTACTTC.

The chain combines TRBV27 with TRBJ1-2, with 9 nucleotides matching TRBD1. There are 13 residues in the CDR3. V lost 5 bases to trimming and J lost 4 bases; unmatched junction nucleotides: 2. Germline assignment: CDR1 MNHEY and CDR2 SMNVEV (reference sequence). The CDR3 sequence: CASSMDRGYGYTF. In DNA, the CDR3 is TGTGCCAGCAGTATGGACAGGGGCTATGGCTACACCTTC.

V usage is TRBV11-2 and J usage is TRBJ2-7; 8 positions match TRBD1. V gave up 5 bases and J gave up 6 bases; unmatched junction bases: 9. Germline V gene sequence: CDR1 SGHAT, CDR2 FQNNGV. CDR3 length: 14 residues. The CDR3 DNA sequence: TGTGCCAGCAGCACCGGGACAGGATACGGCGAGCAGTACTTC. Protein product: CASSTGTGYGEQYF.

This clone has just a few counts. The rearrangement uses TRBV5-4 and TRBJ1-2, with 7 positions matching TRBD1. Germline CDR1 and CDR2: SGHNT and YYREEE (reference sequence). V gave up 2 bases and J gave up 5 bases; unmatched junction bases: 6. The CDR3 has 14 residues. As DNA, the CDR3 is TGTGCCAGCAGCTTCGGGACAGAGATATATGGCTACACCTTC. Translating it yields CASSFGTEIYGYTF.

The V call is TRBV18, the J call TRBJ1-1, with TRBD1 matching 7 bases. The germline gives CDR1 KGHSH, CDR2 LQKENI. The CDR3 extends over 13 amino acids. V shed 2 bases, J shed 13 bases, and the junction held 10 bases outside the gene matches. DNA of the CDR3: TGTGCCAGCTCACCAGATCAAGGGGGCAGGGTTTTCTTT. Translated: CASSPDQGGRVFF.

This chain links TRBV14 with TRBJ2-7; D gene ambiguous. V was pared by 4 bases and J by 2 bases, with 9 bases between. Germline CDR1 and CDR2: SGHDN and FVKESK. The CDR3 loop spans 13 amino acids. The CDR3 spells CASSLLPTYEQYF. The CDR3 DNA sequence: TGTGCCAGCAGCCTACTACCTACCTACGAGCAGTACTTC.

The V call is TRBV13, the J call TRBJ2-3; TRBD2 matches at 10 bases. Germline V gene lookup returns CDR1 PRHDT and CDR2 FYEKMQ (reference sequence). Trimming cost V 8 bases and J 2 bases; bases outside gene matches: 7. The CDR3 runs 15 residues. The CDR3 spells CASGGSGRPTDTQYF. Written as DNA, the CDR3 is TGTGCCAGCGGGGGTAGCGGGAGGCCCACAGATACGCAGTATTTT. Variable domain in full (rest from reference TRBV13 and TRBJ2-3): AAGVIQSPRHLIKEKRETATLKCYPIPRHDTVYWYQQGPGQDPQFLISFYEKMQSDKGSIPDRFSAQQFSDYHSELNMSSLELGDSALYFCASGGSGRPTDTQYFGPGTRLTVL.

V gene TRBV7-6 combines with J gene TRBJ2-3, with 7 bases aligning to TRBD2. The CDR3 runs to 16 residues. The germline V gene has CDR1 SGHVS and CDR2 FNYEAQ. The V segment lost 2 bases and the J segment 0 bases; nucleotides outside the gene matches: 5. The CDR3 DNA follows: TGTGCCAGCAGCTTATTGGCGGGAGCGAGCACAGATACGCAGTATTTT. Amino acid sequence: CASSLLAGASTDTQYF.

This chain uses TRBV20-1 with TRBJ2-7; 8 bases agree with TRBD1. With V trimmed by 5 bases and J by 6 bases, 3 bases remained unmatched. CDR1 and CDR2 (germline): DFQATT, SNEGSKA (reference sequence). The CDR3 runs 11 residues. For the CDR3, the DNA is TGCAGTGCTTGGACAGGGATCGAGCAGTACTTC. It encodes CSAWTGIEQYF.

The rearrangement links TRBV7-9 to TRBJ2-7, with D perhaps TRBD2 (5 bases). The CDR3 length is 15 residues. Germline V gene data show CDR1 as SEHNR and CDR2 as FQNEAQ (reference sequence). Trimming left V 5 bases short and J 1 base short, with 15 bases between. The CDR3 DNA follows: TGTGCCAGCAGCCCCGGGGTTTTTGGTTCCTACGAGCAGTACTTC. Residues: CASSPGVFGSYEQYF.

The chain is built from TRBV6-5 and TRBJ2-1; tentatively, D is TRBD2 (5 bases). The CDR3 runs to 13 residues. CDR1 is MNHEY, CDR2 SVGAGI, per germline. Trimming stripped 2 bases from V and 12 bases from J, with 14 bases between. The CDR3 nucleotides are TGTGCCAGCAGTTACGATCCTAGCTCGGTGCAGTTCTTC. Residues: CASSYDPSSVQFF.

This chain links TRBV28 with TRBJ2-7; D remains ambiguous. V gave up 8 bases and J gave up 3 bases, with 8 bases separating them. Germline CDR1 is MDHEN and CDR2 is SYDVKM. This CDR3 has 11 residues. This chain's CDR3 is CASAGNYEQYF. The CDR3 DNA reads TGTGCCAGCGCAGGAAACTACGAGCAGTACTTC.

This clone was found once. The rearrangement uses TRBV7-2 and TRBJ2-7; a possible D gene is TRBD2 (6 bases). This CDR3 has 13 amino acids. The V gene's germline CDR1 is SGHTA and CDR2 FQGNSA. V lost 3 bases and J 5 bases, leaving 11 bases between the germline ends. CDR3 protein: CASSFFGGNEQYF. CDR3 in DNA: TGTGCCAGCAGCTTCTTTGGGGGGAACGAGCAGTACTTC.

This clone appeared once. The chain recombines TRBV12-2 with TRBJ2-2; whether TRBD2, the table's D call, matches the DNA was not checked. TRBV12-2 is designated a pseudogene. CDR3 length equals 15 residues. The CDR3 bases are TGTGCAAGTCGCTTAGTGCTAGTCAGCGCCGGGGAGCTGTTTTTT. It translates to CASRLVLVSAGELFF.

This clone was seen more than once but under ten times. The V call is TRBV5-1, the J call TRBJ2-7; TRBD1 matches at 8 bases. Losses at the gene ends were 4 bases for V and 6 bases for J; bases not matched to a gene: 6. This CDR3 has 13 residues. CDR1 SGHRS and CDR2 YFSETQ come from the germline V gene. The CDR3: CASSPGQGREQYF. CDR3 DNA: TGCGCCAGCAGCCCAGGACAGGGTCGCGAGCAGTACTTC.

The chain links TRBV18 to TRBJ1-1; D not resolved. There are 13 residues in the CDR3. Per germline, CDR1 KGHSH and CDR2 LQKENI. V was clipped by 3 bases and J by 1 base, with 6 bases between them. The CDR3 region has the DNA TGTGCCAGCTCACCGCGGAGGAACACTGAAGCTTTCTTT. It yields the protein CASSPRRNTEAFF.

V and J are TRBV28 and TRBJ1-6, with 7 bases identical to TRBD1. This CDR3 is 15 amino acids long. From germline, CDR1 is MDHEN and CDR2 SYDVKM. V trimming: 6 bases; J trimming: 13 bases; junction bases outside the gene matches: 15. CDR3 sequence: CASSISRVPGGPLHF. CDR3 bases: TGTGCCAGCAGCATTTCACGGGTCCCAGGGGGGCCCCTCCACTTT.